These 27 T cell receptor beta chains were all obtained from the same sample, sequenced in a study of OX40 agonist ivuxolimab in advanced cancers. The data were produced by immunoSEQ multiplex PCR, yet TCRdb's version contains in-frame clones alone and is incomplete. The repertoire holds some 70,000 clones, roughly nine tenths seen once, with 2% to 2.5% in the top ten. This specimen was CD4+ or CD8+ T cells sorted from blood, taken in a trial of the OX40 agonist ivuxolimab. The receptors come from an adult with an advanced solid tumor such as melanoma, head and neck, liver or kidney cancer.

The V call is TRBV6-6, the J call TRBJ2-2, with unresolved D. CDR1 and CDR2 from the germline V gene are MNHNY and SVGAGI (reference sequence). The length of the CDR3 is 13 residues. V lost 2 bases to trimming and J lost 5 bases, with 6 bases between them. The CDR3: CASSYMGTGELFF. DNA of the CDR3: TGTGCCAGCAGTTACATGGGTACCGGGGAGCTGTTTTTT.

The rearrangement uses TRBV29-1 and TRBJ1-5; the D gene is possibly TRBD1 (6 bases). The CDR3 runs 13 residues. The germline CDR1 and CDR2 sequences are SQVTM and ANQGSEA. The V and J ends lost 4 bases and 1 base respectively, with 8 bases between them. CDR3: CSVGGGSNQPQHF. The CDR3 coding sequence is TGCAGCGTTGGAGGGGGGAGCAATCAGCCCCAGCATTTT. The full variable domain, in which reference TRBV29-1 and TRBJ1-5 provide the parts outside the CDR3, is SAVISQKPSRDICQRGTSLTIQCQVDSQVTMMFWYRQQPGQSLTLIATANQGSEATYESGFVIDKFPISRPNLTFSTLTVSNMSPEDSSIYLCSVGGGSNQPQHFGDGTRLSIL.

This chain links TRBV7-9 with TRBJ1-3; unclear D gene. Trimming left V 3 bases short and J 3 bases short, with 12 bases between. CDR3 length: 15 amino acids. Per the germline V gene, CDR1 is SEHNR and CDR2 is FQNEAQ (reference sequence). CDR3 DNA sequence: TGTGCCAGCAGCTTCCTAACGGGGATTGGAAACACCATATATTTT. It yields the protein CASSFLTGIGNTIYF.

The chain employs TRBV6-1 and TRBJ1-2, with D unresolved. The CDR3 runs to 14 residues. Germline lookup yields CDR1 MNHNS and CDR2 SASEGT. V lost 2 bases and J lost 4, with 11 bases in between. This CDR3 is CASSEKLGPYGYTF. The CDR3 DNA is TGTGCCAGCAGTGAAAAGTTAGGGCCCTATGGCTACACCTTC.

This clone was recorded only once. V is TRBV11-3 and J is TRBJ2-2; D may be TRBD2 (5 bases). V gave up 3 bases and J gave up 1 base, with 9 bases separating them. CDR3 size: 15 residues. Looked up from germline, CDR1 is SGHNT and CDR2 is YENEEA. CDR3 in amino acids: CASSLRSGNTGELFF. In DNA form, the CDR3 reads TGTGCCAGCAGCTTGAGGAGCGGGAACACCGGGGAGCTGTTTTTT.

The rearrangement uses TRBV5-1 and TRBJ2-5; 11 nucleotides line up with TRBD2. Germline V gene sequence: CDR1 SGHRS, CDR2 YFSETQ. The trim removed 0 bases at V and 2 bases at J, leaving 3 bases unmatched. There are 16 residues in the CDR3. CDR3 sequence reads: CASSLEASGGQETQYF. CDR3 DNA: TGCGCCAGCAGCTTGGAGGCTAGCGGGGGGCAAGAGACCCAGTACTTC.

The J gene is TRBJ2-2, the V gene TRBV11-3; possibly TRBD1 or TRBD2 for D (5 bases each). This CDR3 spans 15 amino acids. Trimming stripped 4 bases from V and 3 bases from J, with 12 bases between. Germline V gene sequence: CDR1 SGHNT, CDR2 YENEEA. The CDR3 sequence is CASSSRGTDTGELFF. Here the CDR3 DNA reads TGTGCCAGCAGCTCCCGGGGCACTGACACCGGGGAGCTGTTTTTT.

This chain joins TRBV15 and TRBJ2-2, with 10 bases fitting TRBD2. CDR3 size: 16 residues. Trimming took 0 bases from V and 7 from J; bases not matched to a gene: 5. Per the germline V gene, CDR1 is LNHNV and CDR2 is YYDKDF (reference sequence). The CDR3 protein is CATSRDTSGVIGELFF. In DNA, the CDR3 is TGTGCCACCAGCAGAGATACTAGCGGGGTTATCGGGGAGCTGTTTTTT. The full variable domain, with the rest looked up from reference TRBV15 and TRBJ2-2, is DAMVIQNPRYQVTQFGKPVTLSCSQTLNHNVMYWYQQKSSQAPKLLFHYYDKDFNNEADTPDNFQSRRPNTSFCFLDIRSPGLGDTAMYLCATSRDTSGVIGELFFGEGSRLTVL.

The V and J genes are TRBV6-6 and TRBJ1-1; D is possibly TRBD1 (5 bases). The CDR3 has 12 amino acids. The V end was cut by 5 bases, the J end by 6 bases, with 10 bases between. Germline CDR1 and CDR2: MNHNY and SVGAGI (reference sequence). DNA for the CDR3: TGTGCCAGCAGTCTACAGGCCCCTGAAGCTTTCTTT. Translation: CASSLQAPEAFF.

This rearrangement joins TRBV2 to TRBJ2-2, with D possibly being TRBD2 (5 bases). Germline CDR1 is SNHLY and CDR2 is FYNNEI. The CDR3 runs to 17 residues. V was trimmed by 4 bases and J by 4 bases, leaving 19 bases between them. The CDR3 here is CASSALPLSGGTGELFF. The CDR3, as DNA: TGTGCCAGCAGTGCCCTCCCTTTAAGCGGAGGCACCGGGGAGCTGTTTTTT.

This clone was found a few times. The chain couples TRBV7-2 to TRBJ2-7, with TRBD2 matching over 8 bases. Trimming removed 1 base from V and 6 bases from J; junction bases left unmatched: 2. This CDR3 comprises 13 residues. Germline V gene lookup returns CDR1 SGHTA and CDR2 FQGNSA. CDR3 in DNA: TGTGCCAGCAGCTTAGGGAGCGGGAGCGAGCAGTACTTC. Translated, it gives CASSLGSGSEQYF.

The J gene is TRBJ2-1, the V gene TRBV19; D might be TRBD1 (6 bases). CDR1 is LNHDA and CDR2 is SQIVND in the germline V gene (reference sequence). CDR3 size: 15 residues. Trimming removed 6 bases at V and 5 bases at J, with 17 bases between. The CDR3 DNA sequence: TGTGCCAGTAGCTCTACAGGGTCCCCAAACAATGAGCAGTTCTTC. Translating it yields CASSSTGSPNNEQFF.

CDR3 protein: CSAFHAETQYF. CDR3 bases: TGCAGCGCATTCCATGCGGAGACCCAGTACTTC. The chain joins TRBV29-1 to TRBJ2-5; D not resolved. From germline, CDR1 is SQVTM and CDR2 ANQGSEA. Trimming shortened V by 7 bases and J by 5 bases, and 11 bases separated the two germline ends. This CDR3 contains 11 residues.

The DNA for the CDR3 is TGTGCCAGTAGTATTTCAGAGACCCAGTACTTC. This codes for CASSISETQYF. This sequence joins TRBV19 and TRBJ2-5, with no clear D. CDR1 and CDR2 (germline): LNHDA, SQIVND (reference sequence). The CDR3 loop spans 11 amino acids. The V end was cut by 3 bases, the J end by 4 bases, with 3 bases between.

The chain recombines TRBV13 with TRBJ2-7; TRBD1 matches 11 bases. With V trimmed by 5 bases and J by 5 bases, 8 bases remained unmatched. Germline V gene lookup returns CDR1 PRHDT and CDR2 FYEKMQ (reference sequence). The CDR3 is 15 amino acids. CDR3 amino acids: CASSPRDRGNHEQYF. The CDR3 region has the DNA TGTGCCAGCAGCCCCCGGGACAGGGGGAATCACGAGCAGTACTTC.

The V and J genes are TRBV28 and TRBJ2-5; 10 bases align to TRBD2. V shed 3 bases, J shed 6 bases, and the junction held 4 bases outside the gene matches. This CDR3 comprises 14 residues. Germline CDR1 reads MDHEN; CDR2 reads SYDVKM. The CDR3 nucleotides are TGTGCCAGCAGTTTTAGCGGGAGGTCGAAGACCCAGTACTTC. It yields the protein CASSFSGRSKTQYF.

V gene TRBV29-1 combines with J gene TRBJ2-1; D may be TRBD1 (6 bases). Germline loops: CDR1 SQVTM, CDR2 ANQGSEA. V dropped 7 bases and J dropped 9 bases, with 16 bases sitting between them. The length of the CDR3 is 12 residues. Written as DNA, the CDR3 is TGCAGCGGTGCCCACAGGGTGAGTGAGCAGTTCTTC. This translates into CSGAHRVSEQFF.

The rearrangement links TRBV5-6 to TRBJ1-1; D gene ambiguous. CDR3 size: 14 residues. V shed 1 base and J shed 1 base, with 8 bases lying between them. Per germline, CDR1 SGHDT and CDR2 YYEEEE. CDR3 loop: CASSLRGWNTEAFF. Here the CDR3 DNA reads TGTGCCAGCAGCTTGCGGGGTTGGAACACTGAAGCTTTCTTT.

The chain uses TRBV19 and TRBJ2-7; 7 bases align to TRBD1. With 8 bases clipped from V and 4 bases from J, the junction kept 5 bases outside the gene matches. The germline V gene encodes CDR1 LNHDA and CDR2 SQIVND (reference sequence). The CDR3 covers 12 residues. The CDR3 DNA is TGTGCCAGTGCCTCGGACAGGTACGAGCAGTACTTC. Its protein is CASASDRYEQYF.

This chain connects TRBV9 to TRBJ2-2; maybe TRBD2 (5 bases). The CDR3 is 14 residues long. The V gene's germline CDR1 is SGDLS and CDR2 YYNGEE. Trimming stripped 4 bases from V and 6 bases from J, with 13 bases between. DNA for the CDR3: TGTGCCAGCAGCCCGAGGACTGTGGCCGGGGAGCTGTTTTTT. Its translation: CASSPRTVAGELFF.

This rearrangement joins TRBV2 to TRBJ2-7; D remains unclear. Germline loops: CDR1 SNHLY, CDR2 FYNNEI. The CDR3 sequence is 16 residues long. Trimming cost V 2 bases and J 4 bases, with 18 bases left between them. The CDR3 DNA is TGTGCCAGCAGTGAACCTCGCGGTTCTGGGATTTACGAGCAGTACTTC. Protein product: CASSEPRGSGIYEQYF.

The rearrangement uses TRBV2 and TRBJ2-7, with 10 bases fitting TRBD1. The trim removed 6 bases at V and 2 bases at J, leaving 4 bases unmatched. The CDR3 has 14 residues. The germline gives CDR1 SNHLY, CDR2 FYNNEI. CDR3 in amino acids: CASSGQGGPYEQYF. The CDR3 bases are TGTGCCAGCAGCGGACAGGGGGGACCCTACGAGCAGTACTTC.

V is TRBV9 and J is TRBJ2-6; tentative D call: TRBD1 (5 bases). Deletions cut 7 bases from V and 0 bases from J, with 14 bases between. Germline V gene sequence: CDR1 SGDLS, CDR2 YYNGEE. The CDR3 runs 16 residues. The CDR3 reads CASAIKGISGANVLTF. Written as DNA, the CDR3 is TGTGCCAGCGCGATAAAGGGGATCTCTGGGGCCAACGTCCTGACTTTC.

This sequence joins TRBV9 and TRBJ2-7; maybe TRBD2 (6 bases). CDR1 and CDR2 from the germline V gene are SGDLS and YYNGEE. V shed 1 base and J shed 6 bases, with 14 bases lying between them. This CDR3 has 14 residues. The CDR3 DNA reads as TGTGCCAGCAGCGTAAACGGCCGGGGAGGCGAGCAGTACTTC. The encoded protein is CASSVNGRGGEQYF.

The genes are TRBV19 and TRBJ1-3; D gene unclear. From germline, CDR1 is LNHDA and CDR2 SQIVND (reference sequence). The germline V and J ends were trimmed by 4 bases and 0 bases, with 7 bases remaining between them. CDR3 length equals 14 residues. This CDR3 reads CASSTPGSGNTIYF. The CDR3 DNA sequence: TGTGCCAGTAGTACTCCTGGCTCTGGAAACACCATATATTTT.

The rearrangement uses TRBV7-2 and TRBJ2-2, with a weak D call TRBD2 (7 bases). V lost 2 bases to trimming and J lost 3 bases, with 13 bases between them. Per the germline V gene, CDR1 is SGHTA and CDR2 is FQGNSA. The CDR3 is 16 amino acids. The CDR3 DNA reads TGTGCCAGCAGCTTAAGGGGGGGCCTGGACACCGGGGAGCTGTTTTTT. Protein: CASSLRGGLDTGELFF.

The DNA of the CDR3 is TGTGCCAGCAATACCAAAGATCAGCCCCAGCATTTT. Protein product: CASNTKDQPQHF. The chain carries TRBV6-6 and TRBJ1-5, with D unresolved. The V gene lost 7 bases and the J gene lost 5 bases, with 9 bases spanning the gap. Germline V gene data show CDR1 as MNHNY and CDR2 as SVGAGI (reference sequence). The length of the CDR3 is 12 residues.